These 27 T cell receptor beta chains were sequenced from one sample in a study of T cell responses to AZD1222 COVID-19 vaccine. Measured with immunoSEQ multiplex PCR; TCRdb has only the in-frame clones, and not every one. The data show fewer than 110,000 clones, about 85% seen once. The sequences come from peripheral blood, collected 28 days after the second AZD1222 dose. These receptors were collected from an adult who received the AZD1222 COVID-19 vaccine.

J is TRBJ2-1 and V is TRBV7-9; 7 nucleotides line up with TRBD1. Germline CDR1 and CDR2: SEHNR and FQNEAQ (reference sequence). The CDR3 length is 15 residues. J gave up 6 bases and V 1 base, and 6 bases lay outside the gene matches. This CDR3 reads CASSLGGQVANEQFF. In nucleotides, the CDR3 is TGTGCCAGCAGCTTAGGCGGACAGGTAGCCAATGAGCAGTTCTTC.

This clone was recorded only once. The J gene is TRBJ1-5, the V gene TRBV7-9; D call uncertain. Trimming removed 4 bases from V and 0 bases from J, with 13 bases in between. The germline gives CDR1 SEHNR, CDR2 FQNEAQ (reference sequence). This CDR3 has 16 amino acids. CDR3 coding DNA: TGTGCCAGCAGCTCCTTAGGATCCAGTAGCAATCAGCCCCAGCATTTT. Translating it yields CASSSLGSSSNQPQHF.

A few counts support this clone. V usage is TRBV2 and J usage is TRBJ2-2, with 11 nucleotides matching TRBD1. V lost 6 bases to trimming and J lost 0 bases; unmatched junction nucleotides: 3. The CDR3 has 16 amino acids. Germline assignment: CDR1 SNHLY and CDR2 FYNNEI. CDR3 nucleotide sequence: TGTGCCAGCAGGGCGGGACAGGGGGCGAACACCGGGGAGCTGTTTTTT. Amino acids: CASRAGQGANTGELFF.

This sequence joins TRBV15 and TRBJ1-2; 7 bases are shared with TRBD1. Trimming at V came to 0 bases and at J to 4 bases, leaving 11 bases not matched to a gene. Looked up from germline, CDR1 is LNHNV and CDR2 is YYDKDF (reference sequence). This CDR3 has 17 amino acids. The CDR3 here is CATSREGDRQGGYGYTF. As DNA, the CDR3 is TGTGCCACCAGCAGAGAGGGAGACCGACAGGGTGGCTATGGCTACACCTTC.

This sequence joins TRBV6-5 and TRBJ1-3; 9 positions agree with TRBD1. The CDR3 has 15 residues. J was trimmed by 3 bases and V by 6 bases; bases with no gene match: 6. CDR1 is MNHEY, CDR2 SVGAGI, per germline. CDR3 residues: CASSLQGALGNTIYF. The CDR3 DNA is TGTGCCAGCAGCCTACAGGGGGCGCTTGGAAACACCATATATTTT.

The rearrangement joins TRBV19 to TRBJ1-5; D is possibly TRBD1 (5 bases). There are 13 residues in the CDR3. From germline, CDR1 is LNHDA and CDR2 SQIVND (reference sequence). The V and J ends lost 6 bases and 6 bases respectively, with 12 bases between them. This CDR3 reads CASSWGVRQPQHF. CDR3 nucleotides: TGTGCCAGTAGCTGGGGGGTACGTCAGCCCCAGCATTTT.

This clone was seen a few times. This rearrangement joins TRBV10-1 to TRBJ1-2, with D maybe TRBD1 (5 bases). Trimming pared 7 bases from V and 0 bases from J, leaving 12 bases between. Germline CDR1 WNHNN, CDR2 SYGVQD (reference sequence). CDR3 size: 14 residues. In nucleotides, the CDR3 is TGCGCCAGCATCAGACAGAGAGCTAACTATGGCTACACCTTC. It translates to CASIRQRANYGYTF.

The CDR3 DNA sequence: TGTGCCAGCAGCCCGCAGATCGGGGGGACAGATTCAAAAGAGACCCAGTACTTC. It yields the protein CASSPQIGGTDSKETQYF. J is TRBJ2-5 and V is TRBV7-2; either TRBD1 or TRBD2 may supply D (7 bases each). CDR1 SGHTA and CDR2 FQGNSA come from the germline V gene. The CDR3 contains 18 residues. V lost 5 bases and J lost 3, with 25 bases in between.

The chain employs TRBV7-9 and TRBJ2-7; unclear D gene. The CDR3 runs 12 residues. Trimming took off 5 bases at V and 4 bases at J, with 9 bases between the two ends. The germline V gene has CDR1 SEHNR and CDR2 FQNEAQ (reference sequence). The CDR3 reads CASSPDGYEQYF. Written as DNA, the CDR3 is TGTGCCAGCAGCCCGGACGGATACGAGCAGTACTTC.

The chain joins TRBV18 to TRBJ1-1, with 8 positions matching TRBD1. Trimming took 2 bases from V and 5 from J; bases not matched to a gene: 13. From germline, CDR1 is KGHSH and CDR2 LQKENI. The CDR3 runs 17 residues. Here the CDR3 reads CASSPVGGRGQWTEAFF. CDR3 DNA: TGTGCCAGCTCACCAGTCGGCGGCAGGGGGCAGTGGACTGAAGCTTTCTTT.

J is TRBJ1-1 and V is TRBV4-3; weak D call: TRBD1 (5 bases). The V gene's germline CDR1 is LGHNA and CDR2 YSLEER. Trimming removed 0 bases at V and 7 bases at J, with 15 bases between. This CDR3 is built from 15 residues. The DNA for the CDR3 is TGCGCCAGCAGCCAAGATTGGGGCCTTGGAGGTGAAGCTTTCTTT. Amino acids: CASSQDWGLGGEAFF.

The chain is built from TRBV6-5 and TRBJ2-7; 7 bases map to TRBD1. The CDR3 has 15 residues. The germline gives CDR1 MNHEY, CDR2 SVGAGI. The J segment lost 4 bases and the V segment lost 2 bases, leaving 8 bases of the junction unmatched. The CDR3 protein is CASSYGQGVGYEQYF. CDR3 in DNA: TGTGCCAGCAGTTACGGGCAGGGGGTTGGTTACGAGCAGTACTTC.

This rearrangement joins TRBV20-1 to TRBJ1-1, with no clear D. The V gene's germline CDR1 is DFQATT and CDR2 SNEGSKA (reference sequence). The V and J ends lost 5 bases and 5 bases respectively, with 9 bases between them. The CDR3 extends over 11 amino acids. CDR3: CSAPLETEAFF. For the CDR3, the DNA is TGCAGTGCTCCCCTAGAGACTGAAGCTTTCTTT.

The chain recombines TRBV30 with TRBJ2-2, with 8 bases identical to TRBD1. Germline CDR1 reads GTSNPN; CDR2 reads SVGIG (reference sequence). With V trimmed by 3 bases and J by 5 bases, 5 bases remained unmatched. The CDR3 sequence is 14 residues long. The CDR3 DNA follows: TGTGCCTGGAGCAGGGGGCTTGGGACCGGGGAGCTGTTTTTT. This translates into CAWSRGLGTGELFF.

Here the CDR3 reads CASSQGSGYNEQFF. CDR3 DNA sequence: TGCGCCAGCAGCCAGGGGTCCGGATACAATGAGCAGTTCTTC. The chain links TRBV4-1 to TRBJ2-1, with D unresolved. The CDR3 extends over 14 amino acids. V shed 3 bases and J shed 4 bases, with 10 bases lying between them. The germline V gene has CDR1 MGHRA and CDR2 YSYEKL.

The chain is built from TRBV5-4 and TRBJ2-1; D may be TRBD1 (6 bases). Per germline, CDR1 SGHNT and CDR2 YYREEE (reference sequence). Trimming pared 9 bases from V and 7 bases from J, leaving 26 bases between. The length of the CDR3 is 16 residues. The CDR3 DNA sequence: TGTGCCACTCAGAAAGGGGGAGTGGATTGGAGGAATGAGCAGTTCTTC. This translates into CATQKGGVDWRNEQFF. The full variable domain, rest sourced from reference TRBV5-4 and TRBJ2-1, is ETGVTQSPTHLIKTRGQQVTLRCSSQSGHNTVSWYQQALGQGPQFIFQYYREEENGRGNFPPRFSGLQFPNYSSELNVNALELDDSALYLCATQKGGVDWRNEQFFGPGTRLTVL.

For this clone: Likely a read error: the CDR3 ends without its conserved phenylalanine or tryptophan. The DNA is left out, because the CDR3 cannot be placed on it with certainty; the CDR3 is given as TCRdb lists it. The chain is built from TRBV12-2 and TRBJ1-4. TRBV12-2 is a pseudogene. The CDR3 sequence runs 13 residues, both termini included. The CDR3 loop is CASRLAGTPYSVD.

The chain combines TRBV6-1 with TRBJ2-7; 11 bases line up with TRBD1. The trim removed 4 bases at V and 6 bases at J, leaving 14 bases unmatched. This CDR3 has 17 residues. The germline V gene encodes CDR1 MNHNS and CDR2 SASEGT. The CDR3 bases are TGTGCCAGCAGTGGGGGACAGGGGGATACCCTTTACGGCGAGCAGTACTTC. Protein product: CASSGGQGDTLYGEQYF.

The chain recombines TRBV12-3 or TRBV12-4 with TRBJ1-1, with a weak D call TRBD1 (6 bases). Deletions cut 4 bases from V and 4 bases from J, with 10 bases between. The CDR3 is made up of 13 amino acids. CDR3 nucleotides: TGTGCCAGCAGTTCCGGGGGGGCCACTGAAGCTTTCTTT. It translates to CASSSGGATEAFF.

The chain employs TRBV3-1 (or the pseudogene TRBV3-2) and TRBJ2-7, with TRBD1 as a possible D gene (5 bases). This CDR3 comprises 15 residues. With 1 base removed from V and 1 base from J, the gap between germline ends came to 11 bases. Germline V gene sequence: CDR1 LGHDT, CDR2 YNNKEL (reference sequence). The CDR3 nucleotides are TGTGCCAGCAGCCAAGGCCCAGGGCCTTCCTACGAGCAGTACTTC. This encodes CASSQGPGPSYEQYF.

V and J are TRBV2 and TRBJ1-2, with TRBD1 matching 8 bases. Trimming removed 6 bases from V and 4 bases from J; junction bases left unmatched: 7. The germline V gene has CDR1 SNHLY and CDR2 FYNNEI. The CDR3 loop spans 14 amino acids. DNA of the CDR3: TGTGCCAGCAGGCCAGCGGACAGGGCCTATGGCTACACCTTC. Residues: CASRPADRAYGYTF.

The V call is TRBV3-1 (or the pseudogene TRBV3-2), the J call TRBJ1-5; D not resolved. Germline V gives CDR1 LGHDT, CDR2 YNNKEL (reference sequence). The CDR3 spans 15 residues. With 0 bases removed from V and 4 bases from J, the gap between germline ends came to 10 bases. The CDR3 coding sequence is TGTGCCAGCAGCCAAGATGTAACAGCAAATCAGCCCCAGCATTTT. Protein product: CASSQDVTANQPQHF.

The genes are TRBV2 and TRBJ2-7, with D maybe TRBD1 (5 bases). Trimming cost V 6 bases and J 3 bases, with 9 bases left between them. The CDR3 is 12 residues long. CDR1 is SNHLY and CDR2 is FYNNEI in the germline V gene. For the CDR3, the DNA is TGTGCCAGCAGCGCTGACAGCTACGAGCAGTACTTC. It yields the protein CASSADSYEQYF.

V gene TRBV27 combines with J gene TRBJ2-7, with 7 bases aligning to TRBD1. Germline V gives CDR1 MNHEY, CDR2 SMNVEV (reference sequence). J gave up 2 bases and V 4 bases, and 5 bases lay outside the gene matches. The CDR3 totals 14 residues. CDR3 amino acids: CASSWGQGAYEQYF. The CDR3 nucleotides read TGTGCCAGCAGTTGGGGTCAGGGGGCCTACGAGCAGTACTTC.

V and J are TRBV11-2 and TRBJ2-1; 10 bases align to TRBD2. With V trimmed by 1 base and J by 5 bases, 11 bases remained unmatched. Germline CDR1 is SGHAT and CDR2 is FQNNGV. The CDR3 spans 18 residues. The CDR3 protein is CASSLVVAGGSGDNEQFF. The CDR3, as DNA: TGTGCCAGCAGCTTAGTGGTAGCGGGGGGCTCAGGGGACAATGAGCAGTTCTTC.

This chain connects TRBV29-1 to TRBJ2-1; D may be TRBD1 (6 bases). With 4 bases removed from V and 1 base from J, the gap between germline ends came to 8 bases. Germline V lookup: CDR1 SQVTM, CDR2 ANQGSEA. This CDR3 has 13 amino acids. As DNA, the CDR3 is TGCAGCGTTGCAGACAGGTCCTACAATGAGCAGTTCTTC. Protein sequence: CSVADRSYNEQFF.

The J gene is TRBJ1-2, the V gene TRBV4-3, with a possible D match to TRBD1 (5 bases). Germline assignment: CDR1 LGHNA and CDR2 YSLEER. V was clipped by 0 bases and J by 6 bases, with 17 bases between them. There are 16 residues in the CDR3. CDR3 DNA sequence: TGCGCCAGCAGCCAAGATTTAGTTCCCAGGGTACATGGCTACACCTTC. It codes for CASSQDLVPRVHGYTF.